These 30 T cell receptor beta chains originate from one sample sequenced in a study of blood T cell repertoires in COVID-19. Some clones are missing from TCRdb's copy, which holds only in-frame ones; the method was immunoSEQ multiplex PCR. The table shows 310,000 or so clones, with roughly 86% occurring only once. Sequencing was done on a sample of peripheral blood. The receptor source for this set is a man aged 25 to 40 with COVID-19, enrolled during active disease.

The chain has TRBV9 and TRBJ2-7; unclear D gene. From germline, CDR1 is SGDLS and CDR2 YYNGEE. The V and J ends lost 0 bases and 8 bases respectively, with 15 bases between them. CDR3 length equals 14 residues. The chain's CDR3 is CASSVAPFSEKQYF. CDR3 bases: TGTGCCAGCAGCGTAGCCCCGTTCTCGGAGAAGCAGTACTTC.

V usage is TRBV27 and J usage is TRBJ2-7; 8 positions agree with TRBD1. The CDR3 runs to 14 residues. The germline CDR1 and CDR2 sequences are MNHEY and SMNVEV (reference sequence). The V segment lost 0 bases and the J segment 3 bases; nucleotides outside the gene matches: 1. The CDR3: CASSLSTGGYEQYF. The CDR3 DNA reads as TGTGCCAGCAGTTTATCAACAGGGGGCTACGAGCAGTACTTC.

The sample holds a few counts of this clone. The chain couples TRBV9 to TRBJ2-1; 11 bases are shared with TRBD2. The CDR3 is 15 amino acids. Germline V gene sequence: CDR1 SGDLS, CDR2 YYNGEE. V gave up 1 base and J gave up 9 bases; unmatched junction bases: 6. In DNA, the CDR3 is TGTGCCAGCAGCGTAAGGAATAGCGGGAGGGGTGAGCAGTTCTTC. Its translation: CASSVRNSGRGEQFF.

The chain employs TRBV28 and TRBJ2-3; 10 bases align to TRBD2. The CDR3 has 15 residues. Germline V gene data show CDR1 as MDHEN and CDR2 as SYDVKM. With 5 bases clipped from V and 3 bases from J, the junction kept 5 bases outside the gene matches. Written as DNA, the CDR3 is TGTGCCAGCAGTCCTAGCGGGAGCTCGACAGATACGCAGTATTTT. It specifies CASSPSGSSTDTQYF.

This clone was observed a single time. The CDR3 sequence is CSVENEGGELFF. The CDR3 coding sequence is TGCAGCGTTGAAAATGAGGGCGGGGAGCTGTTTTTT. This rearrangement joins TRBV29-1 to TRBJ2-2, with a tentative D call TRBD2 (5 bases). Trimming removed 2 bases at V and 7 bases at J, with 8 bases between. The CDR3 has 12 residues. Germline CDR1 reads SQVTM; CDR2 reads ANQGSEA.

The chain links TRBV7-3 to TRBJ2-1, with a weak D call TRBD2 (6 bases). CDR1 SGHTA and CDR2 FQGTGA come from the germline V gene. The length of the CDR3 is 14 residues. The ends were cut back, 5 bases at V and 7 bases at J, with 15 bases in the middle. The DNA for the CDR3 is TGTGCCAGCAGCCCTCCGGGGGACTTTAATGAGCAGTTCTTC. This translates into CASSPPGDFNEQFF.

The chain links TRBV7-2 to TRBJ2-2, with TRBD1 matching over 10 bases. After removal of 5 bases from V and 5 bases from J, the junction contained 14 bases not matched to a gene. Germline loops: CDR1 SGHTA, CDR2 FQGNSA. This CDR3 contains 18 residues. The CDR3 DNA follows: TGTGCCAGCAGCCCTGCACCGGGACAGGGGTCAAAAACCGGGGAGCTGTTTTTT. Translation gives CASSPAPGQGSKTGELFF.

This chain joins TRBV4-1 and TRBJ2-7, with a weak D call TRBD1 (6 bases). Germline values: CDR1 MGHRA, CDR2 YSYEKL. CDR3 length: 13 amino acids. Trimming cost V 1 base and J 7 bases, with 11 bases left between them. CDR3 sequence reads: CASSQGTAWEQYF. In DNA form, the CDR3 reads TGCGCCAGCAGCCAAGGGACAGCCTGGGAGCAGTACTTC.

This chain links TRBV2 with TRBJ2-7, with TRBD2 matching over 11 bases. J gave up 5 bases and V 6 bases, and 12 bases lay outside the gene matches. This CDR3 has 16 amino acids. CDR1 and CDR2 from the germline V gene are SNHLY and FYNNEI. CDR3 DNA sequence: TGTGCCAGCAGAGCCGGGACTAGCGGAGGGGTGAACGAGCAGTACTTC. Its translation: CASRAGTSGGVNEQYF.

V gene TRBV7-3 combines with J gene TRBJ2-1; maybe TRBD2 (6 bases). This CDR3 spans 12 amino acids. CDR1 SGHTA and CDR2 FQGTGA come from the germline V gene. V was cut by 5 bases and J by 5 bases, with 7 bases left in between. The CDR3 DNA follows: TGTGCCAGCAGCGGGACTCACAATGAGCAGTTCTTC. Protein sequence: CASSGTHNEQFF.

The rearrangement links TRBV28 to TRBJ2-7; D is undetermined. This CDR3 is 14 amino acids long. Trimming left V 1 base short and J 3 bases short, with 10 bases between. Germline CDR1 MDHEN, CDR2 SYDVKM. CDR3 in amino acids: CASSLSGYNYEQYF. CDR3 DNA: TGTGCCAGCAGTTTATCGGGTTATAACTACGAGCAGTACTTC.

The chain combines TRBV5-4 with TRBJ1-1; the match to TRBD1 covers 9 bases. J was trimmed by 5 bases and V by 4 bases; bases with no gene match: 6. The CDR3 covers 14 residues. Germline V gene sequence: CDR1 SGHNT, CDR2 YYREEE (reference sequence). The CDR3 coding sequence is TGTGCCAGCAGCCGGACAGGGGTAAGGACTGAAGCTTTCTTT. This sequence encodes CASSRTGVRTEAFF.

Concerning this clone itself: This CDR3 is also generated by other DNA sequences in the sample. The chain has TRBV5-1 and TRBJ2-7, with 7 bases identical to TRBD1. This CDR3 is built from 16 residues. Germline V gene data show CDR1 as SGHRS and CDR2 as YFSETQ. Trimming took 1 base from V and 0 from J; bases not matched to a gene: 7. The CDR3 loop reads CASSLLGQVGSYEQYF. CDR3 bases: TGCGCCAGCAGCTTGCTCGGACAGGTGGGCTCCTACGAGCAGTACTTC.

Details on this clone: Other DNA sequences in this sample translate to the same CDR3. The chain recombines TRBV11-1 with TRBJ1-1; 8 positions agree with TRBD1. Trimming at V came to 3 bases and at J to 4 bases, leaving 4 bases not matched to a gene. The CDR3 extends over 14 amino acids. Germline V CDR1 and CDR2: SGHAT, FQDESV (reference sequence). The CDR3 spells CASSLTGDGTEAFF. The CDR3 DNA reads TGTGCCAGCAGCTTGACAGGGGATGGCACTGAAGCTTTCTTT.

V is TRBV7-9 and J is TRBJ2-5, with 12 bases fitting TRBD2. The CDR3 contains 16 residues. CDR1 SEHNR and CDR2 FQNEAQ come from the germline V gene (reference sequence). The junction had 9 bases not matched to a gene; V was cut back by 5 bases and J by 5 bases. In nucleotides, the CDR3 is TGTGCCAGCAGCCCAGCACTAGCGGGGGGTTGGGAGACCCAGTACTTC. Translation gives CASSPALAGGWETQYF.

The rearrangement uses TRBV4-1 and TRBJ1-2; no firm D call. The V and J ends lost 3 bases and 3 bases respectively, with 14 bases between them. The length of the CDR3 is 15 residues. Per the germline V gene, CDR1 is MGHRA and CDR2 is YSYEKL. The CDR3 region has the DNA TGCGCCAGCAGCCACGTGGGTAAGCAGGACTATGGCTACACCTTC. Amino acid sequence: CASSHVGKQDYGYTF.

The gene calls are TRBV7-2 and TRBJ2-2, with a tentative D call TRBD1 (6 bases). The CDR3 length is 16 residues. Germline V gene data show CDR1 as SGHTA and CDR2 as FQGNSA. Trimming removed 3 bases at V and 6 bases at J, with 17 bases between. CDR3 in DNA: TGTGCCAGCAGCTTTAGAACAGGGCTGAAATCCGGGGAGCTGTTTTTT. As protein: CASSFRTGLKSGELFF.

The chain links TRBV29-1 to TRBJ2-5, with 14 bases lining up with TRBD2. V lost 4 bases and J lost 4; bases outside the gene matches: 5. The germline V gene encodes CDR1 SQVTM and CDR2 ANQGSEA. The CDR3 length is 15 residues. DNA for the CDR3: TGCAGCGTTGTGGGACTAGCGGGAGAAGGAGAGACCCAGTACTTC. It specifies CSVVGLAGEGETQYF.

Details on this clone: Additional DNA sequences in this sample encode the identical CDR3. This CDR3 is CSVGSSYEQYF. Here the CDR3 DNA reads TGCAGCGTCGGGAGCTCCTACGAGCAGTACTTC. The chain joins TRBV29-1 to TRBJ2-7, with a possible D match to TRBD2 (6 bases). The CDR3 is 11 residues long. In germline, CDR1 is SQVTM, CDR2 ANQGSEA. The V gene lost 6 bases and the J gene lost 0 bases, with 6 bases spanning the gap.

This clone has only one observation. The chain couples TRBV19 to TRBJ1-1, with D perhaps TRBD1 (6 bases). The V end lost 5 bases, the J end lost 10 bases, and 11 bases lay between the germline ends. The CDR3 covers 11 residues. Germline V gene sequence: CDR1 LNHDA, CDR2 SQIVND (reference sequence). The CDR3 nucleotides are TGTGCCAGTAGTGTACAGGGCCGAGCTTTCTTT. Translating it yields CASSVQGRAFF.

This rearrangement joins TRBV4-3 to TRBJ1-5; D may be TRBD1 (5 bases). Trimming stripped 0 bases from V and 4 bases from J, with 16 bases between. Germline V gene sequence: CDR1 LGHNA, CDR2 YSLEER. The CDR3 spans 17 residues. Here the CDR3 reads CASSQEWVDSPNQPQHF. The CDR3 bases are TGCGCCAGCAGCCAAGAATGGGTCGACAGTCCTAATCAGCCCCAGCATTTT.

CDR3 loop: CASSRVRDRPYEQYF. The DNA for the CDR3 is TGTGCCAGCAGCCGAGTCCGGGACAGACCCTACGAGCAGTACTTC. This sequence joins TRBV7-6 and TRBJ2-7, with 7 bases lining up with TRBD1. Trimming cost V 5 bases and J 2 bases; bases outside gene matches: 9. This CDR3 is 15 amino acids long. The V gene's germline CDR1 is SGHVS and CDR2 FNYEAQ.

The genes are TRBV15 and TRBJ2-7, with D possibly matching TRBD1 (6 bases). Trimming cost V 1 base and J 11 bases, with 15 bases left between them. This CDR3 has 13 residues. Germline V gene data show CDR1 as LNHNV and CDR2 as YYDKDF (reference sequence). CDR3 sequence reads: CATSRVTDSSKYF. CDR3 nucleotide sequence: TGTGCCACCAGCAGAGTAACGGACAGCAGCAAGTACTTC.

The chain links TRBV7-9 to TRBJ2-1, with D possibly TRBD2 on 6 matching bases. V was shortened by 5 bases and J by 0 bases, with 11 bases between the two germline ends. CDR1 and CDR2 (germline): SEHNR, FQNEAQ (reference sequence). This CDR3 has 15 residues. Here the CDR3 DNA reads TGTGCCAGCAGCCCGGAGGGGAGCTCCTACAATGAGCAGTTCTTC. It translates to CASSPEGSSYNEQFF.

The genes are TRBV4-3 and TRBJ2-3; a weak D match, TRBD2 (6 bases). The V gene lost 3 bases and the J gene lost 4 bases, with 23 bases spanning the gap. The CDR3 sequence is 18 residues long. Germline CDR1 reads LGHNA; CDR2 reads YSLEER. CDR3 bases: TGCGCCAGCAGCCAGAAACCCTACTTTTCGGGGGAGGCAGATACGCAGTATTTT. Encoded protein: CASSQKPYFSGEADTQYF.

V usage is TRBV4-1 and J usage is TRBJ1-1; possible D gene TRBD1, 6 bases. Trimming removed 1 base from V and 5 bases from J, with 17 bases in between. The CDR3 spans 16 residues. Germline V gene lookup returns CDR1 MGHRA and CDR2 YSYEKL. The CDR3 DNA reads TGCGCCAGCAGCCAAGTGGTGTCCAGGGGATGGACTGAAGCTTTCTTT. Its translation is CASSQVVSRGWTEAFF.

The chain employs TRBV5-1 and TRBJ2-7; 11 nucleotides agree with TRBD1. CDR3 length: 13 amino acids. Germline trimming cut 6 bases from V and 6 bases from J; bases unmatched to any gene: 5. Per the germline V gene, CDR1 is SGHRS and CDR2 is YFSETQ. The DNA of the CDR3 is TGCGCCAGCAAGGCCGGGACAGGGGGCGAGCAGTACTTC. This codes for CASKAGTGGEQYF.

The DNA of the CDR3 is TGTGCCAGCAGCCAAAGACTGTCCGATTCATCCTACGAGCAGTACTTC. This gives the protein CASSQRLSDSSYEQYF. The V gene is TRBV14, the J gene TRBJ2-7, with D hard to call. V lost 2 bases to trimming and J lost 1 base, with 15 bases between them. This CDR3 has 16 residues. Germline V gene sequence: CDR1 SGHDN, CDR2 FVKESK.

The chain has TRBV4-1 and TRBJ2-1; TRBD2 matches 12 bases. V lost 0 bases to trimming and J lost 6 bases; unmatched junction nucleotides: 6. This CDR3 is built from 17 residues. The V gene's germline CDR1 is MGHRA and CDR2 YSYEKL. This chain's CDR3 is CASSQDNGLAGPNEQFF. The CDR3 nucleotides read TGCGCCAGCAGCCAAGATAATGGACTAGCGGGACCCAATGAGCAGTTCTTC.

The CDR3 region has the DNA TGTGCCAGCAGCCAAGAGGCGACTAGCGGTCTCGGGGATGAGCAGTTCTTC. Its protein product is CASSQEATSGLGDEQFF. V usage is TRBV3-1 (or the pseudogene TRBV3-2) and J usage is TRBJ2-1, with TRBD2 identical over 9 bases. CDR1 is LGHDT, CDR2 YNNKEL, per germline (reference sequence). The length of the CDR3 is 17 residues. Trimming took 0 bases from V and 8 from J; bases not matched to a gene: 11.